This note documents a single T cell receptor beta chain sequence. Researchers prepared the TCRbeta library using unique molecular identifiers, the study reports. TCRdb used MiXCR to reprocess the PCR reads, holding one entry per CDR3 protein. The data contain about 540,000 distinct CDR3 sequences, 18% of them singletons. The data belong to a study of T-cell reconstitution after alpha-beta-depleted transplantation in children. The clonotype comes from a human donor who donated a stem cell graft to a child with acute lymphoblastic leukemia. Material: PBMCs from the stem cell graft donor, obtained from the stem cell graft.

CDR3 nucleotide sequence: TGTGCCAGCAGCCACGACAGGGACCTTTCCTACGAGCAGTACTTC. Translated: CASSHDRDLSYEQYF. The chain recombines TRBV12-3 or TRBV12-4 with TRBJ2-7; TRBD1 aligns across 7 bases. This CDR3 spans 15 amino acids. Trimming took 6 bases from V and 1 from J; bases not matched to a gene: 9.